This is a list of T cell receptor beta chains from one sample in a study of blood T cell repertoires in COVID-19. Assay used: immunoSEQ multiplex PCR; TCRdb lists only in-frame clones, some missing. The repertoire holds approximately 58,000 clones, with around 80% as singletons. The sequencing sample was made of peripheral blood. Receptors were obtained from a woman in her sixties with acute or convalescent COVID-19. The CDR3 runs from the conserved cysteine through the conserved F or W. D genes are given only for firm matches. Where a row states a size, it is once, few, many or the class of an expanded clone; other rows omit it.

j_call d_call v_call clone_size cdr3_aa cdr3_nt
TRBJ1-1 - TRBV5-1 - CASSSKTENTEAFF TGCGCCAGCAGCAGCAAGACAGAGAACACTGAAGCTTTCTTT
TRBJ1-6 TRBD1 TRBV6-4 - CASSLDRGDSPLHF TGTGCCAGCAGTCTCGACAGGGGAGATTCACCCCTCCACTTT
TRBJ2-1 - TRBV18 - CASSPPGRGSSYNEQFF TGTGCCAGCTCACCACCCGGGCGGGGTAGCTCCTACAATGAGCAGTTCTTC
TRBJ1-6 TRBD1 TRBV6-5 once CASSLTGTELNSPLHF TGTGCCAGCAGTTTGACCGGGACAGAGTTGAATTCACCCCTCCACTTT
TRBJ1-2 - TRBV3-1/TRBV3-2 - CASSQSRLLNYGYTF TGTGCCAGCAGCCAAAGTAGATTACTTAACTATGGCTACACCTTC
TRBJ2-1 TRBD2 TRBV7-3 - CASSLGLAGNEQFF TGTGCCAGCAGCTTAGGGCTAGCGGGGAATGAGCAGTTCTTC
TRBJ2-2 TRBD2 TRBV5-1 many CASRTSGGPNTGELFF TGCGCCAGCCGGACTAGCGGGGGACCAAACACCGGGGAGCTGTTTTTT
TRBJ2-1 TRBD2 TRBV3-1/TRBV3-2 few CASSQGLAGGEQFF TGTGCCAGCAGCCAGGGACTAGCCGGCGGTGAGCAGTTCTTC
TRBJ1-4 TRBD1 TRBV3-1/TRBV3-2 - CASSPWTGKEEKLFF TGTGCCAGCAGCCCCTGGACAGGGAAAGAAGAAAAACTGTTTTTT
TRBJ2-3 TRBD1 TRBV4-1 - CASSQEKGAGQTITDTQYF TGCGCCAGCAGCCAGGAAAAGGGGGCCGGACAGACGATCACAGATACGCAGTATTTT
TRBJ1-4 - TRBV2 - CASQGSNEKLFF TGTGCCAGTCAGGGGTCTAATGAAAAACTGTTTTTT
TRBJ1-2 TRBD1 TRBV5-1 - CASSRDRADGYTF TGCGCCAGCAGCAGGGACAGGGCGGATGGCTACACCTTC
TRBJ1-1 TRBD1 TRBV12-5 - CASGSPRWQGGTEAFF TGTGCTAGTGGTTCCCCCCGTTGGCAGGGGGGCACTGAAGCTTTCTTT
TRBJ1-2 - TRBV3-1/TRBV3-2 - CASSQEENGYTF TGTGCCAGCAGCCAAGAGGAGAATGGCTACACCTTC
TRBJ2-3 TRBD1 TRBV7-6 - CASSPGQGAGDTQYF TGTGCCAGCAGCCCGGGACAGGGGGCCGGAGATACGCAGTATTTT
TRBJ1-3 - TRBV9 - CASSYIGGSGNTIYF TGTGCCAGCAGCTACATAGGGGGCTCTGGAAACACCATATATTTT
TRBJ1-6 - TRBV5-4 - CASSFEGANRPLHF TGTGCCAGCAGCTTTGAGGGAGCCAATCGACCCCTCCACTTT
TRBJ1-2 - TRBV30 - CAWSPFSGQKYYGYTF TGTGCCTGGAGCCCATTTTCGGGACAAAAGTACTATGGCTACACCTTC
TRBJ1-5 - TRBV5-1 - CASSPDGEINQPQHF TGCGCCAGCAGCCCGGACGGGGAAATAAATCAGCCCCAGCATTTT
TRBJ1-1 - TRBV10-2 - CASSGGQLTEAFF TGCGCCAGCAGTGGGGGGCAGCTCACTGAAGCTTTCTTT
TRBJ2-5 - TRBV4-2 - CASSPGSEETQYF TGTGCCAGCAGCCCCGGGTCCGAAGAGACCCAGTACTTC
TRBJ1-6 - TRBV30 - CAWQTESSPLHF TGTGCCTGGCAGACAGAAAGCTCACCCCTCCACTTT
TRBJ1-2 - TRBV29-1 - CSVEKPGESYGYTF TGCAGCGTTGAGAAGCCGGGAGAAAGCTATGGCTACACCTTC
TRBJ1-2 TRBD1 TRBV19 - CASSILGQGARGYTF TGTGCCAGTAGTATATTGGGACAGGGGGCGCGTGGCTACACCTTC
TRBJ2-5 - TRBV5-1 - CASSPGGSGSETQYF TGCGCCAGCAGCCCTGGGGGGTCCGGATCAGAGACCCAGTACTTC
TRBJ2-7 - TRBV25-1 - CASTTGSGAYEQYF TGTGCCAGCACTACGGGTAGCGGAGCCTACGAGCAGTACTTC
TRBJ1-4 TRBD1 TRBV18 - CASSPPNRGGEKLFF TGTGCCAGCTCACCACCGAACAGGGGGGGAGAAAAACTGTTTTTT
TRBJ1-5 - TRBV21-1 - CASSKGDLDGSNQPQHF TGTGCCAGCAGCAAAGGAGACTTGGATGGGAGCAATCAGCCCCAGCATTTT
TRBJ1-2 - TRBV29-1 - CSGVQGFYGYTF TGCAGCGGCGTGCAGGGGTTCTATGGCTACACCTTC
TRBJ2-3 - TRBV11-2 - CASSLAEPGVAADTQYF TGTGCCAGCAGCTTAGCCGAGCCCGGAGTCGCGGCAGATACGCAGTATTTT
TRBJ1-4 - TRBV9 - CASSYNEKLFF TGTGCCAGCAGTTATAATGAAAAACTGTTTTTT
TRBJ2-7 TRBD1 TRBV13 - CASSDGTGGYEQYF TGTGCCAGCAGCGATGGGACAGGGGGTTACGAGCAGTACTTC
TRBJ1-1 - TRBV5-6 - CASRVSGWALNTEAFF TGTGCCAGCAGAGTCTCAGGGTGGGCTCTGAACACTGAAGCTTTCTTT
TRBJ1-1 - TRBV5-1 - CASSSQGSEAFF TGCGCCAGCAGCTCGCAGGGTTCTGAAGCTTTCTTT
TRBJ1-5 - TRBV7-8 - CASSLPRGRGQPQHF TGTGCCAGCAGCTTACCTCGGGGAAGAGGACAGCCCCAGCATTTT
TRBJ1-6 TRBD1 TRBV10-3 - CAISGDRVNSPLHF TGTGCCATCAGCGGGGACAGGGTTAATTCACCCCTCCACTTT
TRBJ1-1 - TRBV5-4 - CASSLDGGGNTEAFF TGTGCCAGCAGCTTGGACGGGGGAGGGAACACTGAAGCTTTCTTT
TRBJ2-3 - TRBV19 - CASSYRDSDTQYF TGTGCCAGTAGTTACAGGGATTCGGATACGCAGTATTTT
TRBJ1-1 TRBD1 TRBV7-9 - CASSRGQGHTEAFF TGTGCCAGCAGCAGGGGACAGGGACACACTGAAGCTTTCTTT
TRBJ1-1 - TRBV9 - CASSLSGDTEAFF TGTGCCAGCAGCCTCTCGGGGGACACTGAAGCTTTCTTT
TRBJ2-7 TRBD2 TRBV11-3 once CASSLGRGGEQYF TGTGCCAGCAGCTTAGGACGGGGGGGCGAGCAGTACTTC
TRBJ2-7 TRBD2 TRBV4-2 - CASSQGLAGGYEQYF TGTGCCAGCAGCCAAGGGTTAGCGGGGGGTTACGAGCAGTACTTC
TRBJ2-7 - TRBV10-1 - CASSESGSVYEQYF TGCGCCAGCAGTGAGTCCGGGTCGGTCTACGAGCAGTACTTC
TRBJ2-1 TRBD1 TRBV5-1 - CASSLQGTAIFYNEQFF TGCGCCAGCAGCTTGCAAGGGACAGCTATATTCTACAATGAGCAGTTCTTC
TRBJ1-2 - TRBV21-1 - CASSFRQAPRHGYTF TGTGCCAGCAGCTTTCGACAGGCCCCGCGGCATGGCTACACCTTC
TRBJ1-6 - TRBV9 - CASSVDDRLGSPLHF TGTGCCAGCAGCGTAGACGACAGGCTCGGTTCACCCCTCCACTTT
TRBJ1-5 - TRBV6-5 - CASGQIAGSNQPQHF TGTGCCAGCGGCCAGATTGCGGGTAGCAATCAGCCCCAGCATTTT
TRBJ1-4 - TRBV3-1/TRBV3-2 - CASSQDPRATEKLFF TGTGCCAGCAGCCAAGATCCCAGGGCGACTGAAAAACTGTTTTTT